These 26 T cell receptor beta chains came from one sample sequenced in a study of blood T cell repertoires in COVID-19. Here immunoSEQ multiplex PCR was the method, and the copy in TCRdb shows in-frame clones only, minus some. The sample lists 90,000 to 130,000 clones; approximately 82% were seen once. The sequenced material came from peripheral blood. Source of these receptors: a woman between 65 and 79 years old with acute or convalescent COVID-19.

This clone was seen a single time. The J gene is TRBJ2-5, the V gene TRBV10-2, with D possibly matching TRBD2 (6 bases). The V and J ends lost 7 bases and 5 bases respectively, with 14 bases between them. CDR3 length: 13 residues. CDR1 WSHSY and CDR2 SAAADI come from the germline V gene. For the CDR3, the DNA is TGCGCCAGCAATGAACTAGGGAGGGAGACCCAGTACTTC. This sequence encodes CASNELGRETQYF.

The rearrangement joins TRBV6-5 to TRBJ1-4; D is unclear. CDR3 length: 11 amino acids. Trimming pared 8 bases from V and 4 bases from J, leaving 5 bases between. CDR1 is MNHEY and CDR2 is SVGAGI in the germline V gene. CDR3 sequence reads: CASGRNEKLFF. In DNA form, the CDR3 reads TGTGCCAGCGGGCGTAATGAAAAACTGTTTTTT.

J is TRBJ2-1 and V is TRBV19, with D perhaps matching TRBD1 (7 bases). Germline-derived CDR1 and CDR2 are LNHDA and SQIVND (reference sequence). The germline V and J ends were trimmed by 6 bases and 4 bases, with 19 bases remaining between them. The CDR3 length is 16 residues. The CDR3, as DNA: TGTGCCAGTAGCGGGGGTGAGGGGGCTACATACAATGAGCAGTTCTTC. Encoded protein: CASSGGEGATYNEQFF.

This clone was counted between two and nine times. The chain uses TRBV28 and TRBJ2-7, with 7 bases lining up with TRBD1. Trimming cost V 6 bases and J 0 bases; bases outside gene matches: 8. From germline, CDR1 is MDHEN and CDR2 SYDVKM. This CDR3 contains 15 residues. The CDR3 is CASSHPRQGSYEQYV. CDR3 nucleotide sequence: TGTGCCAGCAGCCACCCTCGACAGGGCTCCTACGAGCAGTACGTC.

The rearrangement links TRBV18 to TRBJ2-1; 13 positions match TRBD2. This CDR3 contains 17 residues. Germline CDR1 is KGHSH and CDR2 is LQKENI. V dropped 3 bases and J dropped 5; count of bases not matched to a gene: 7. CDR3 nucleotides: TGTGCCAGCTCACCGGCGACTAGCGGGGGGACGAACAATGAGCAGTTCTTC. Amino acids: CASSPATSGGTNNEQFF.

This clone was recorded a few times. CDR3 nucleotide sequence: TGTGCCAGCAGTTGGGACCGGGACAGTCCCCAAGAGACCCAGTACTTC. Its protein product is CASSWDRDSPQETQYF. V and J are TRBV6-2 or TRBV6-3 and TRBJ2-5; TRBD1 matches 7 bases. Trimming at V came to 4 bases and at J to 1 base, leaving 9 bases not matched to a gene. The germline V gene encodes CDR1 MNHEY and CDR2 SVGEGT. The CDR3 runs 16 residues.

CDR3 DNA: TGTGCCAGCAAGGTGGGAGCGGGAACAGTCTACGAGCAGTACTTC. Translation: CASKVGAGTVYEQYF. The chain employs TRBV6-6 and TRBJ2-7, with 7 bases lining up with TRBD2. J was trimmed by 3 bases and V by 7 bases; bases with no gene match: 12. The CDR3 consists of 15 residues. The germline gives CDR1 MNHNY, CDR2 SVGAGI (reference sequence).

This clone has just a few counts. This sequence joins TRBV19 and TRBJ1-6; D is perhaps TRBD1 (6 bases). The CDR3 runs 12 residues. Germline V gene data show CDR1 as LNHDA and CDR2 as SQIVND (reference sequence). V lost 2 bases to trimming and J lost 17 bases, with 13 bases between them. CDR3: CASSISQGAIHF. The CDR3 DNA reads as TGTGCCAGTAGTATATCACAGGGAGCTATCCACTTT.

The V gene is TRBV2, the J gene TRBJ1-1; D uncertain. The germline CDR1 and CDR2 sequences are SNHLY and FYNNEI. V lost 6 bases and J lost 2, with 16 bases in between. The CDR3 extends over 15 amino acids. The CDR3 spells CASRGSSRGNTEAFF. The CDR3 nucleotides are TGTGCCAGCAGGGGTTCGTCACGGGGAAACACTGAAGCTTTCTTT. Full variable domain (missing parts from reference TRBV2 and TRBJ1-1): EPEVTQTPSHQVTQMGQEVILRCVPISNHLYFYWYRQILGQKVEFLVSFYNNEISEKSEIFDDQFSVERPDGSNFTLKIRSTKLEDSAMYFCASRGSSRGNTEAFFGQGTRLTVV.

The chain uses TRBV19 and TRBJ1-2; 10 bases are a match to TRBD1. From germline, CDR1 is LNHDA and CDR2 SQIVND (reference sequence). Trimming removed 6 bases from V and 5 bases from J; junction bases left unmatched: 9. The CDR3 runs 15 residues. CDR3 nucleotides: TGTGCCAGTAGCGGGACAGGGGCCGTCGCATATGGCTACACCTTC. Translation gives CASSGTGAVAYGYTF.

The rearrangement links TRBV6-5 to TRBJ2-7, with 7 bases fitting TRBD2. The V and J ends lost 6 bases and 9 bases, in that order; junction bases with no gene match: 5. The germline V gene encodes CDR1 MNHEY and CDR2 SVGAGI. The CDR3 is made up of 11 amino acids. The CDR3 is CASSLAVGQYF. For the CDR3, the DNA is TGTGCCAGCAGCCTAGCGGTGGGGCAGTACTTC.

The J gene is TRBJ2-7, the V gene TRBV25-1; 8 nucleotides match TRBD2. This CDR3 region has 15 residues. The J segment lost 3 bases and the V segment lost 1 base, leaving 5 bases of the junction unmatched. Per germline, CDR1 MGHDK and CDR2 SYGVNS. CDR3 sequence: CASSELGAGGYEQYF. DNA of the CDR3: TGTGCCAGCAGTGAATTGGGGGCGGGAGGCTACGAGCAGTACTTC.

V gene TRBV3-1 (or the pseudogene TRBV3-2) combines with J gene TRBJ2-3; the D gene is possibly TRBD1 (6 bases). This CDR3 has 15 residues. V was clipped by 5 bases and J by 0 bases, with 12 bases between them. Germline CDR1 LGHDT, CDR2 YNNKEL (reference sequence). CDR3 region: CASSTQGRSTDTQYF. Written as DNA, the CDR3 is TGTGCCAGCAGCACCCAGGGGCGTAGCACAGATACGCAGTATTTT.

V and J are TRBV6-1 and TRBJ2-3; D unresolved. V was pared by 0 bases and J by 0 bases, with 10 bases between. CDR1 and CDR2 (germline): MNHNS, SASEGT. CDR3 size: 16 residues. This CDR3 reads CASSEAGPPSTDTQYF. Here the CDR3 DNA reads TGTGCCAGCAGTGAAGCTGGCCCTCCAAGCACAGATACGCAGTATTTT.

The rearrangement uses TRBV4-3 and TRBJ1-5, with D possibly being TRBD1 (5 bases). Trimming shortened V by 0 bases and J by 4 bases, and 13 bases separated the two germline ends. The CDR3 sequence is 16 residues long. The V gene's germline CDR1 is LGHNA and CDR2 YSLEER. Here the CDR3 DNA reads TGCGCCAGCAGCCAAGATTGGGGGGTTATTAATCAGCCCCAGCATTTT. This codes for CASSQDWGVINQPQHF.

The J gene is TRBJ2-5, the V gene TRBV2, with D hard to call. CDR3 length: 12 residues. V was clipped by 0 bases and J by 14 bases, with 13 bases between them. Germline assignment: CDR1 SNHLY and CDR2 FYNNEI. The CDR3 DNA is TGTGCCAGCAGTGAAGCGCTTACGGGTTTCTACTTC. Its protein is CASSEALTGFYF.

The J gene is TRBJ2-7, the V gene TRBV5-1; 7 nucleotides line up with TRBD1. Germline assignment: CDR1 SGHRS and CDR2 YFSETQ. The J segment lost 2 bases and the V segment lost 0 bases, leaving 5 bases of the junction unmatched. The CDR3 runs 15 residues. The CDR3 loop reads CASSLASGTAYEQYF. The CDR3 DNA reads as TGCGCCAGCAGCTTGGCCTCCGGGACAGCCTACGAGCAGTACTTC.

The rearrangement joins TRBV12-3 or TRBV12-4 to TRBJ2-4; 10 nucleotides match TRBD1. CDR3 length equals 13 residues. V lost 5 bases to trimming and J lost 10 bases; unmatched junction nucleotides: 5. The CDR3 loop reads CASSPTGGGIQYF. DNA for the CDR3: TGTGCCAGCAGTCCGACAGGGGGCGGAATTCAGTACTTC.

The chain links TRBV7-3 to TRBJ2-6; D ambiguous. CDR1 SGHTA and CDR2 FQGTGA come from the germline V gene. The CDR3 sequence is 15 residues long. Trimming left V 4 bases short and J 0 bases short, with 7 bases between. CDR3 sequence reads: CASSSQTSGANVLTF. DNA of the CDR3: TGTGCCAGCAGCTCACAGACCTCTGGGGCCAACGTCCTGACTTTC. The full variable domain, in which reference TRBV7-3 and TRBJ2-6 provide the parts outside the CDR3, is GAGVSQTPSNKVTEKGKYVELRCDPISGHTALYWYRQSLGQGPEFLIYFQGTGAADDSGLPNDRFFAVRPEGSVSTLKIQRTERGDSAVYLCASSSQTSGANVLTFGAGSRLTVL.

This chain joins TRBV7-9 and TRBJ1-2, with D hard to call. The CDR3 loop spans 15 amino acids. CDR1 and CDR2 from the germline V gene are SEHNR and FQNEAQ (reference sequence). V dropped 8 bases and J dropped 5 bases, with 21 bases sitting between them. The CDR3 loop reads CASGEWGAAQYGYTF. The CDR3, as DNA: TGTGCCAGCGGCGAATGGGGAGCAGCCCAATATGGCTACACCTTC.

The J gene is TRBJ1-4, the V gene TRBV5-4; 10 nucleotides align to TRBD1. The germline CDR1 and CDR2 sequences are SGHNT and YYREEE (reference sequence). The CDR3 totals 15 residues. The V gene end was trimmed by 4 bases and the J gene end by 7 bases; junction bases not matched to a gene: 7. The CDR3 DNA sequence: TGTGCCAGCAGCCCACGACAGGGGGCGGGTGAAAAACTGTTTTTT. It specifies CASSPRQGAGEKLFF.

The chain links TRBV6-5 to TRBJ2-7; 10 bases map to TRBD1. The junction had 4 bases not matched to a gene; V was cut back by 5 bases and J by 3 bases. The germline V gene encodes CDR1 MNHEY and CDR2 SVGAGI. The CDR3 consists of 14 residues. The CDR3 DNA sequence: TGTGCCAGCAGTCCCAGGACAGGGGGCTACGAGCAGTACGTC. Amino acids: CASSPRTGGYEQYV.

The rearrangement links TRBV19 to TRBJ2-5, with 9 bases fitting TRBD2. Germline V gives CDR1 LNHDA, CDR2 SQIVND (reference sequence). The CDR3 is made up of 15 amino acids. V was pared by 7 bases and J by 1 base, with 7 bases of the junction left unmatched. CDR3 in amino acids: CASKRAGGGQETQYF. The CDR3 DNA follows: TGTGCCAGTAAGCGAGCGGGGGGAGGCCAAGAGACCCAGTACTTC.

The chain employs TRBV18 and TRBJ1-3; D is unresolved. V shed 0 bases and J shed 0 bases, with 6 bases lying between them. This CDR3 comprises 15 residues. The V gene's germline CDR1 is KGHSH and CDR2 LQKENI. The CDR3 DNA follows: TGTGCCAGCTCACCACCGTCCCTCTCTGGAAACACCATATATTTT. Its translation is CASSPPSLSGNTIYF.

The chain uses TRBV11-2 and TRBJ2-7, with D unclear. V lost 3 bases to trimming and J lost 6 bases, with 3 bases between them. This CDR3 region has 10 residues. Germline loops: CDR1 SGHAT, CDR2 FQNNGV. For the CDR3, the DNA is TGTGCCAGCAGCTTCGTCGAGCAGTACTTC. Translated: CASSFVEQYF.

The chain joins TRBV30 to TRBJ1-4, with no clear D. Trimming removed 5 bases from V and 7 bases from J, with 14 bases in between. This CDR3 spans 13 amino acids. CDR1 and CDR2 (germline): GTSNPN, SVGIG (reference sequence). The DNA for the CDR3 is TGTGCCTGGTCGGGAGTCAGCCTTGAAAAACTGTTTTTT. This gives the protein CAWSGVSLEKLFF.